The T cell receptor (beta chain) under discussion was sequenced for a study of T cell responses to AZD1222 COVID-19 vaccine. The table came from immunoSEQ multiplex PCR; TCRdb's copy has only in-frame clones and leaves some out. The top ten hold 5% to 5.5% of the sample, which has some 86,000 clones, about nine tenths seen once. The CDR3 consists of 16 residues. The germline V gene encodes CDR1 MDHEN and CDR2 SYDVKM. Trimming stripped 7 bases from V and 2 bases from J, with 20 bases between. Notes on the study in general: Sampling captured repertoires only after the peak T cell response. The study found Spike-specific TCR breadth and depth rose after two AZD1222 doses.

As regards this clone: Its antigen is unidentified.

Some second doses came at about 4 weeks and others at about 12 weeks; these were pooled. The rearrangement links TRBV28 to TRBJ1-2; D is perhaps TRBD1 (5 bases). The receptor was derived from an adult who received the AZD1222 COVID-19 vaccine. The sequencing here drew on peripheral blood, taken 28 days after the second AZD1222 dose. In DNA form, the CDR3 reads TGTGCCAGCAATGACGCCCGTCGGGGGGGGAACTATGGCTACACCTTC. It translates to CASNDARRGGNYGYTF.